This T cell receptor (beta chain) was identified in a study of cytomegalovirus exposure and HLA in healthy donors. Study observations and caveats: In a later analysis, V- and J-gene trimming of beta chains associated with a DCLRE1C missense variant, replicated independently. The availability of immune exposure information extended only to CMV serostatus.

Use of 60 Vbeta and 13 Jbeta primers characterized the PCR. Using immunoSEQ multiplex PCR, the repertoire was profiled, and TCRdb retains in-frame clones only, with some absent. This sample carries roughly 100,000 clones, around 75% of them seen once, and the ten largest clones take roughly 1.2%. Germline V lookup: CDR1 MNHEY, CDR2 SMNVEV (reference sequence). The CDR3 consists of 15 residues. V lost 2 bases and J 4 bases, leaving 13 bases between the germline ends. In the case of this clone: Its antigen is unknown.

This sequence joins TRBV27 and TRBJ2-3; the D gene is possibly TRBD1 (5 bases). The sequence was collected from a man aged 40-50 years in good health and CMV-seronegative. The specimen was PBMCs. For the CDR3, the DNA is TGTGCCAGCAGTTTAGGCAGGGTGGTCCCAGATACGCAGTATTTT. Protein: CASSLGRVVPDTQYF.